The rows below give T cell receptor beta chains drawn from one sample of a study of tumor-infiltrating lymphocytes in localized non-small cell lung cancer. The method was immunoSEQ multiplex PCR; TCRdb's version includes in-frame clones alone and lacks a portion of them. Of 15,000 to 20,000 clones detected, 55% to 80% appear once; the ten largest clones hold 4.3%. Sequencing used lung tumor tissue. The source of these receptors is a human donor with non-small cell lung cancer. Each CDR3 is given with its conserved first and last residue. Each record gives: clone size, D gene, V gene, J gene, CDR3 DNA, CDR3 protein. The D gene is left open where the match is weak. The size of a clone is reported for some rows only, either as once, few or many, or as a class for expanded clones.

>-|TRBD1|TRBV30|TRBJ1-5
TGTGCCTGGAATCCGGGACAGGGAAATCAGCCCCAGCATTTT
CAWNPGQGNQPQHF
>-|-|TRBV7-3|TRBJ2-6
TGTGCCAGCAGCCTAGGCGGAACGGGATCTGGGGCCAACGTCCTGACTTTC
CASSLGGTGSGANVLTF
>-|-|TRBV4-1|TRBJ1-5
TGCGCCAGCAGCCAAGATATCCTTAGCAATCAGCCCCAGCATTTT
CASSQDILSNQPQHF
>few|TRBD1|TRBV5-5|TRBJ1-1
TGTGCCAGCAGCCGACAGGGCAACACTGAAGCTTTCTTT
CASSRQGNTEAFF
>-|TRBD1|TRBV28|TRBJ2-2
TGTGCCAGCACTGATCCGACAGGGGTGAACACCGGGGAGCTGTTTTTT
CASTDPTGVNTGELFF
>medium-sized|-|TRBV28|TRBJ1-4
TGTGCCAGCAGTTTTATGCCGGGGAGCACTAATGAAAAACTGTTTTTT
CASSFMPGSTNEKLFF
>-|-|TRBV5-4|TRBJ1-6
TGTGCCAGCAGACAGGGTAACGGTTCACCCCTCCACTTT
CASRQGNGSPLHF
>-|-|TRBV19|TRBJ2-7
TGTGCCAGTAGTGTCAGGGTCAGCTCCTACGAGCAGTACTTC
CASSVRVSSYEQYF
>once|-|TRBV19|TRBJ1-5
TGTGCCAGTAGTCTAGGTAGGGCAGGTCAGCCCCAGCATTTT
CASSLGRAGQPQHF
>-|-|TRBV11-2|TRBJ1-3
TGTGCCAGCAGCCCGGACAGTCGGGGGGGAAACACCATATATTTT
CASSPDSRGGNTIYF
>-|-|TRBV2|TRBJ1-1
TGTGCCAGCAGGGAATACACTGAAGCTTTCTTT
CASREYTEAFF
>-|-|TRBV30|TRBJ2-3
TGTGCCTGGAGTGAGTATGCGTGGGGAAGCGCAGATACGCAGTATTTT
CAWSEYAWGSADTQYF
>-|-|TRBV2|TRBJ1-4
TGTGCCAGCAGTGACAGGGGTGGTGAAAAACTGTTTTTT
CASSDRGGEKLFF
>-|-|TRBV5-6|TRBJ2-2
TGTGCCAGCAGCTTAAACCCTACAGGCTCCGGGGAGCTGTTTTTT
CASSLNPTGSGELFF
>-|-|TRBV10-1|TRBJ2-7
TGCGCCAGCGGAGACCACAGCTCCTACGAGCAGTACTTC
CASGDHSSYEQYF
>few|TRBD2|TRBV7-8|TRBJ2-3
TGTGCCAGCAGCTTAGCGCATCCGGGAGGAGGCACAGATACGCAGTATTTT
CASSLAHPGGGTDTQYF
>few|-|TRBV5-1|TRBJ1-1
TGCGCCAGCAGCTTGGCAACCGGGGTGAACACTGAAGCTTTCTTT
CASSLATGVNTEAFF